The present TCR beta chain was sequenced within a study of chronic HIV infection and antiretroviral therapy. This CDR3 contains 20 residues. The germline CDR1 and CDR2 sequences are MDHEN and SYDVKM. The germline V and J ends were trimmed by 5 bases and 1 base, with 24 bases remaining between them. This clonotype occurred a few times. TCRdb used MiXCR to reprocess the 5' RACE reads, holding one entry per CDR3 protein. The sample lists roughly 48,000 distinct CDR3 sequences; over 15% were seen once. The receptor's source is an adult who had HIV and had not received antiretroviral therapy, or was an uninfected healthy control (not recorded which). The chain carries TRBV28 and TRBJ2-6; D possibly uses TRBD1 or TRBD2 (6 bases each). Material for sequencing was peripheral blood. CDR3 loop: CASSLPGHRSGGSGANVLTF. The CDR3 region has the DNA TGTGCCAGCAGTCTTCCGGGACACCGGTCTGGGGGGTCTGGGGCCAACGTCCTGACTTTC.